The sequence of this T cell receptor (beta chain) was determined in a study of blood T cell repertoires in COVID-19. Study in general: There were acute and convalescent COVID-19 samples, and they came from the United States, Italy and Spain. Sources were T cells, B-cell-depleted T cells, or PBMCs; the material itself was cDNA or gDNA.

This clone was seen just once. Original data processing: Reference gene primer amplification gave estimated nucleated cell counts. Repertoires were generated with immunoSEQ multiplex PCR, while TCRdb's copy carries only in-frame clones and drops some. The DNA was the basis for D and trimming; V, J and clone size are from that table. Of about 110,000 clones in the sample, about 88% were seen once. The origin of this receptor is a human donor in a cohort sampled during active COVID-19. Material: peripheral blood.

The CDR3 spells CSLDRGYEQYF. CDR3 bases: TGCAGTCTGGACAGGGGCTACGAGCAGTACTTC. The V gene is TRBV20-1, the J gene TRBJ2-7; 9 bases line up with TRBD1. The ends lost 8 bases at V and 3 bases at J; junction bases unmatched: 2. Germline CDR1 DFQATT, CDR2 SNEGSKA (reference sequence). This CDR3 comprises 11 residues.